A selection of T cell receptor beta chains follows, all from one sample in a study of PD-1 blockade in classical Hodgkin lymphoma. Sequencing was performed with immunoSEQ multiplex PCR; in TCRdb, only in-frame clones are kept and a portion is missing. The sample lists over 60,000 clones, roughly nine tenths occurring once. The input for sequencing was peripheral blood mononuclear cells (PBMCs), taken before the fourth cycle of nivolumab. All receptors come from a human donor with classical Hodgkin lymphoma. Both conserved end residues are part of each CDR3. D genes are given only for firm matches. Clone size, where shown, is once, few, many, or a class for clones that have expanded.

j_call: TRBJ2-3
v_call: TRBV11-2
clone_size: .
d_call: .
cdr3_nt: TGTGCCAGCACCCCCCTAGCCGTCCATTCCCCTACGCAGTATTTT
cdr3_aa: CASTPLAVHSPTQYF

j_call: TRBJ1-1
v_call: TRBV10-3
clone_size: few
d_call: TRBD1
cdr3_nt: TGTGCCATCAGTCCGGGACAGGGGGGCACTGAAGCTTTCTTT
cdr3_aa: CAISPGQGGTEAFF

j_call: TRBJ1-3
v_call: TRBV15
clone_size: .
d_call: .
cdr3_nt: TGTGCCACCAGCAGAGCCCTAACGGACACCATATATTTT
cdr3_aa: CATSRALTDTIYF

j_call: TRBJ2-1
v_call: TRBV7-2
clone_size: .
d_call: .
cdr3_nt: TGTGCCAGCGGGGGGTTTTATTCCGCCTACAATGAGCAGTTCTTC
cdr3_aa: CASGGFYSAYNEQFF

j_call: TRBJ2-3
v_call: TRBV19
clone_size: .
d_call: TRBD2
cdr3_nt: TGTGCCAGTAGTATTTTTCAAGCGGGGAGCACAGATACGCAGTATTTT
cdr3_aa: CASSIFQAGSTDTQYF

j_call: TRBJ2-5
v_call: TRBV7-9
clone_size: .
d_call: TRBD1
cdr3_nt: TGTGCCAGCAGCACGGGACAGGGGCAAGAGACCCAGTACTTC
cdr3_aa: CASSTGQGQETQYF

j_call: TRBJ2-7
v_call: TRBV15
clone_size: .
d_call: .
cdr3_nt: TGTGCCACCAGCAGACAGGGAACCAGCTCCTACGAGCAGTACTTC
cdr3_aa: CATSRQGTSSYEQYF

j_call: TRBJ1-2
v_call: TRBV7-4
clone_size: few
d_call: TRBD1
cdr3_nt: TGTGCCAGCAGCTACGGGACAGGTGATGGCTACACCTTC
cdr3_aa: CASSYGTGDGYTF

j_call: TRBJ2-1
v_call: TRBV15
clone_size: .
d_call: TRBD1
cdr3_nt: TGTGCCACCAGCCACCCGGGACAGGGGTTATATGAGCAGTTCTTC
cdr3_aa: CATSHPGQGLYEQFF

j_call: TRBJ1-6
v_call: TRBV14
clone_size: .
d_call: .
cdr3_nt: TGTGCCAGCAGCCGTTTTCAGCGTTCACCCCTCCACTTT
cdr3_aa: CASSRFQRSPLHF

j_call: TRBJ1-6
v_call: TRBV10-3
clone_size: .
d_call: .
cdr3_nt: TGTGCCGCGGCAGGTCAAAATTCACCCCTCCACTTT
cdr3_aa: CAAAGQNSPLHF

j_call: TRBJ2-1
v_call: TRBV5-1
clone_size: .
d_call: .
cdr3_nt: TGCGCCAGCAGCGTCAACCCCAGCAGCGGTATTTGGCACAATGAGCAGTTCTTC
cdr3_aa: CASSVNPSSGIWHNEQFF

j_call: TRBJ2-2
v_call: TRBV7-7
clone_size: .
d_call: .
cdr3_nt: TGTGCTAGCAGCTTACGGGCTGCCGGGGAGCTGTTTTTT
cdr3_aa: CASSLRAAGELFF

j_call: TRBJ1-1
v_call: TRBV13
clone_size: .
d_call: .
cdr3_nt: TGTGCCAGCAGATCCAACACTGAAGCTTTCTTT
cdr3_aa: CASRSNTEAFF

j_call: TRBJ1-2
v_call: TRBV7-9
clone_size: .
d_call: .
cdr3_nt: TGTGCCAGCAGTTCCACGGAACGAATTTATGGCTACACCTTC
cdr3_aa: CASSSTERIYGYTF

j_call: TRBJ1-3
v_call: TRBV5-4
clone_size: .
d_call: TRBD1
cdr3_nt: TGTGCCAGCAGCTTGGGTTCAGGGGGAGGAAACACCATATATTTT
cdr3_aa: CASSLGSGGGNTIYF

j_call: TRBJ2-6
v_call: TRBV18
clone_size: .
d_call: .
cdr3_nt: TGTGCCAGCTCACCAACCCAGGCTGGGGCCAACGTCCTGACTTTC
cdr3_aa: CASSPTQAGANVLTF

j_call: TRBJ2-3
v_call: TRBV10-3
clone_size: .
d_call: .
cdr3_nt: TGTGCCATCAGTGGGCTGCCGGGCGGCACAGATACGCAGTATTTT
cdr3_aa: CAISGLPGGTDTQYF

j_call: TRBJ1-1
v_call: TRBV5-6
clone_size: once
d_call: .
cdr3_nt: TGTGCCAGCTTACCCCGGGCGAGCACTGAAGCTTTCTTT
cdr3_aa: CASLPRASTEAFF

j_call: TRBJ2-7
v_call: TRBV19
clone_size: once
d_call: .
cdr3_nt: TGTGCCAGTAGTGTAACTCCTAGCTCCTACGAGCAGTACTTC
cdr3_aa: CASSVTPSSYEQYF

j_call: TRBJ1-2
v_call: TRBV2
clone_size: .
d_call: .
cdr3_nt: TGTGCCAGCAGTCGGATACAGATCTATGGCTACACCTTC
cdr3_aa: CASSRIQIYGYTF

j_call: TRBJ2-2
v_call: TRBV19
clone_size: .
d_call: .
cdr3_nt: TGTGCCAGTAGAAGTATAGGAAACACCGGGGAGCTGTTTTTT
cdr3_aa: CASRSIGNTGELFF

j_call: TRBJ1-3
v_call: TRBV27
clone_size: .
d_call: .
cdr3_nt: TGTGCCAGCAGTTTGGTAGGCTCTGGAAACACCATATATTTT
cdr3_aa: CASSLVGSGNTIYF

j_call: TRBJ1-6
v_call: TRBV30
clone_size: .
d_call: .
cdr3_nt: TGTGCCTCAGGCGTGGGGACAAGGAATTCACCCCTCCACTTT
cdr3_aa: CASGVGTRNSPLHF

j_call: TRBJ1-3
v_call: TRBV5-1
clone_size: .
d_call: .
cdr3_nt: TGCGCCAGCAGCGGGGACTCTGGAAACACCATATATTTT
cdr3_aa: CASSGDSGNTIYF

j_call: TRBJ2-4
v_call: TRBV27
clone_size: .
d_call: .
cdr3_nt: TGTGCCAGCAGTTTGACGGGACCTAAAAACATTCAGTACTTC
cdr3_aa: CASSLTGPKNIQYF

j_call: TRBJ1-1
v_call: TRBV5-1
clone_size: .
d_call: .
cdr3_nt: TGCGCCAGCAGCTTGGACTGGGCCACTGAAGCTTTCTTT
cdr3_aa: CASSLDWATEAFF

j_call: TRBJ2-4
v_call: TRBV21-1
clone_size: .
d_call: .
cdr3_nt: TGTGCCAGCACCGCAAAGGGGACAGGGGGCTTCGTCAATGGCAAAAACATTCAGTACTTC
cdr3_aa: CASTAKGTGGFVNGKNIQYF

j_call: TRBJ1-2
v_call: TRBV5-1
clone_size: .
d_call: .
cdr3_nt: TGCGCCAGCAGTGTGTTAAGGGGCTATAACTATGGCTACACCTTC
cdr3_aa: CASSVLRGYNYGYTF

j_call: TRBJ1-6
v_call: TRBV27
clone_size: .
d_call: .
cdr3_nt: TGTGCCAGCAGTTTATCGATGAATTCACCCCTCCACTTT
cdr3_aa: CASSLSMNSPLHF

j_call: TRBJ2-3
v_call: TRBV2
clone_size: .
d_call: .
cdr3_nt: TGTGCCAGCAGTTGGTCCAGGGAAGGGGGGACCACAGATACGCAGTATTTT
cdr3_aa: CASSWSREGGTTDTQYF

j_call: TRBJ2-7
v_call: TRBV7-9
clone_size: .
d_call: .
cdr3_nt: TGTGCCAGCAGCTCCCAGGGGGGTCTCTACGAGCAGTACTTC
cdr3_aa: CASSSQGGLYEQYF

j_call: TRBJ2-2
v_call: TRBV6-5
clone_size: .
d_call: .
cdr3_nt: TGTGCCAGCAGACCCTCTGACGGCCTTGGGGAGCTGTTTTTT
cdr3_aa: CASRPSDGLGELFF

j_call: TRBJ2-7
v_call: TRBV5-1
clone_size: .
d_call: TRBD1
cdr3_nt: TGCGCCAGCAGCTTGGAAGGCCGGACAGGCATAGACGAGCAGTACTTC
cdr3_aa: CASSLEGRTGIDEQYF

j_call: TRBJ1-2
v_call: TRBV4-1
clone_size: .
d_call: TRBD1
cdr3_nt: TGCGCCAGCAGCCGGAATACAGGGGGCGATGGCTACACCTTC
cdr3_aa: CASSRNTGGDGYTF

j_call: TRBJ1-2
v_call: TRBV30
clone_size: .
d_call: TRBD1
cdr3_nt: TGTGCCTGTCAGGGGGCAGGGTCGATGAACTATGGCTACACCTTC
cdr3_aa: CACQGAGSMNYGYTF

j_call: TRBJ1-6
v_call: TRBV11-2
clone_size: once
d_call: TRBD1
cdr3_nt: TGTGCCAGCAGTTTCGACAGGGATTCACCCCTCCACTTT
cdr3_aa: CASSFDRDSPLHF